This passage covers 6 T cell receptor beta chains from one sample sequenced in a study of cytomegalovirus exposure and HLA in healthy donors. Both 60 Vbeta primers and 13 Jbeta primers went into the PCR. TCRdb keeps only in-frame clones here, not all; method: immunoSEQ multiplex PCR. Found here are some 65,000 clones, 68% of them singletons; the top ten hold approximately 11%. Sequencing was done on a sample of PBMCs. The receptors were gathered from a woman under 40 in good health and CMV-seronegative.

To note about this clone: The junction differs from germline at one of its ends, possibly a read error. Different DNA sequences within this sample yield the same CDR3. The chain combines TRBV19 with TRBJ1-1; TRBD1 aligns across 9 bases. Germline lookup yields CDR1 LNHDA and CDR2 SQIVND (reference sequence). This CDR3 is 14 amino acids long. CDR3 loop: CASSHGQGNTEAFF. The CDR3 DNA follows: TGTGCCAGTAGTCACGGACAGGGGAACACTGAAGCCTTCTTT.

This rearrangement joins TRBV6-4 to TRBJ1-1; 9 bases line up with TRBD1. The germline V gene encodes CDR1 MRHNA and CDR2 SNTAGT. The CDR3 runs to 16 residues. V lost 6 bases to trimming and J lost 2 bases; unmatched junction nucleotides: 10. This chain's CDR3 is CASRGGSTGGNTEAFF. The CDR3 DNA sequence: TGTGCCAGCAGAGGCGGATCGACAGGGGGAAACACTGAAGCTTTCTTT.

This sequence joins TRBV19 and TRBJ2-5; 11 nucleotides align to TRBD2. Trimming removed 1 base from V and 2 bases from J; junction bases left unmatched: 3. In germline, CDR1 is LNHDA, CDR2 SQIVND (reference sequence). The length of the CDR3 is 16 residues. The CDR3 nucleotides read TGTGCCAGTAGTATAGGCCTAGCGGGGGGTCAAGAGACCCAGTACTTC. Translating it yields CASSIGLAGGQETQYF.

In regard to this clone: The germline gene is not matched at one end of the junction; a read error may be the cause. The chain couples TRBV7-7 to TRBJ1-1; possible D gene TRBD1, 6 bases. CDR3 length: 16 residues. CDR1 SSHAT and CDR2 FNYEAQ come from the germline V gene (reference sequence). The CDR3 loop is CASSPITTGQNTEAFF. As DNA, the CDR3 is TGTGCTAGCAGCCCCATTACGACAGGACAGAACACTGAAGCTTTCTTT.

The chain recombines TRBV7-2 with TRBJ2-3; tentative D call: TRBD2 (6 bases). The CDR3 has 15 residues. V lost 6 bases and J 0 bases, leaving 13 bases between the germline ends. Looked up from germline, CDR1 is SGHTA and CDR2 is FQGNSA. CDR3: CASRPMGGSTDTQYF. The CDR3 bases are TGTGCCAGCAGACCCATGGGGGGTAGCACAGATACGCAGTATTTT.

J is TRBJ2-3 and V is TRBV7-2, with 15 nucleotides matching TRBD2. The CDR3 sequence is 17 residues long. Looked up from germline, CDR1 is SGHTA and CDR2 is FQGNSA. V lost 3 bases to trimming and J lost 5 bases; unmatched junction nucleotides: 6. CDR3 in DNA: TGTGCCAGCAGCTTCCCGGGACTAGCGGGGGGAAGAGATACGCAGTATTTT. Amino acids: CASSFPGLAGGRDTQYF.